The rows below give T cell receptor beta chains drawn from one sample of a study of cytomegalovirus exposure and HLA in healthy donors. Libraries were prepared by immunoSEQ multiplex PCR; TCRdb keeps only in-frame clonotypes and omits some of them. This table lists tens of thousands of clones. The sample was PBMCs. Source of these receptors: a man in his fifties or sixties in good health and CMV-seronegative. Each CDR3 is given with its conserved first and last residue. D genes are given only for firm matches.

D gene,V gene,J gene,CDR3 DNA,CDR3 protein
TRBD2,TRBV19,TRBJ2-7,TGTGCCAGTAGTCCTTTACTAGCGGCGAGCTCCTACGAGCAGTACTTC,CASSPLLAASSYEQYF
TRBD1,TRBV7-2,TRBJ2-1,TGTGCCAGCAGCGCGACAGGGTTTGGGTCCTACAATGAGCAGTTCTTC,CASSATGFGSYNEQFF
NA,TRBV4-2,TRBJ2-4,TGTGCCAGCAGCCAAGTAGGACAGACCTACTTC,CASSQVGQTYF
TRBD1,TRBV6-6,TRBJ2-3,TGTGCCATCCGGGACAGGTTAGGCACAGATACGCAGTATTTT,CAIRDRLGTDTQYF
TRBD2,TRBV11-3,TRBJ2-1,TGTGCCAGCAGCCTGAACCTAGCGGGGTGGAATGAGCAGTTCTTC,CASSLNLAGWNEQFF
NA,TRBV6-1,TRBJ2-6,TGTGCCAGCAGTGATGGCCTTTGGGGGGCCAACGTCCTGACTTTC,CASSDGLWGANVLTF
TRBD1,TRBV10-3,TRBJ1-3,TGTGCCATCAGACAGGGGGAAGGAAACACCATATATTTT,CAIRQGEGNTIYF
TRBD1,TRBV5-1,TRBJ1-3,TGCGCCAGCAGCTCGGACAGGACGGGGAACACCATATATTTT,CASSSDRTGNTIYF
TRBD1,TRBV5-1,TRBJ2-7,TGCGCCAGCAGCGACCAGACAGGGGGCGGCTACGAGCAGTACTTC,CASSDQTGGGYEQYF
NA,TRBV30,TRBJ1-6,TGTGCCTGGAGTTGGTGGAACAGGGAAGGTTCACCCCTCCACTTT,CAWSWWNREGSPLHF
NA,TRBV28,TRBJ2-3,TGTGCCAGCAGTTGGGCAGGTACACAGTGGGATACGCAGTATTTT,CASSWAGTQWDTQYF
NA,TRBV6-5,TRBJ1-1,TGTGCCAGCAGTTACGACAGCAACACTGAAGCTTTCTTT,CASSYDSNTEAFF
NA,TRBV29-1,TRBJ1-1,TGCAGCGTTGCCTCCCGGGTACTGAACACTGAAGCTTTCTTT,CSVASRVLNTEAFF
TRBD1,TRBV28,TRBJ1-2,TGTGCCAGCCAAGGGACAGGGGGTAAGAACTATGGCTACACCTTC,CASQGTGGKNYGYTF
NA,TRBV5-8,TRBJ2-5,TGTGCCAGCAGCTTAATGGGGCTGGGAGAGACCCAGTACTTC,CASSLMGLGETQYF
NA,TRBV10-3,TRBJ1-4,TGTGCCATCAGGGGGGGGACTTCAACTAATGAAAAACTGTTTTTT,CAIRGGTSTNEKLFF
NA,TRBV19,TRBJ1-5,TGTGCCAGTAGCCCAGGCGGCAATCAGCCCCAGCATTTT,CASSPGGNQPQHF
NA,TRBV30,TRBJ1-1,TGTGCCTGGAAGGCAGGGGCGGTCACTGAAGCTTTCTTT,CAWKAGAVTEAFF
NA,TRBV11-1,TRBJ2-3,TGTGCCAGCAGCTTTGGTCGTCGGGATACGCAGTATTTT,CASSFGRRDTQYF
NA,TRBV25-1,TRBJ1-2,TGTGCCAGCAGTTTCACAGGGAGGGATGGCTACACCTTC,CASSFTGRDGYTF
TRBD1,TRBV29-1,TRBJ1-3,TGCAGCGTTTCACAGGGGATGGGGCCAAACACCATATATTTT,CSVSQGMGPNTIYF
NA,TRBV5-4,TRBJ1-3,TGTGCCAGCAGCTTTCGGGGGGGTGGAAACACCATATATTTT,CASSFRGGGNTIYF
TRBD1,TRBV28,TRBJ1-2,TGTGCCAGCAGCACCCGGACAGGGGGCATCTATGGCTACACCTTC,CASSTRTGGIYGYTF
TRBD2,TRBV7-2,TRBJ2-3,TGTGCCAGCAGCTTACTTAGCGGGGGGTCCACGGATACGCAGTATTTT,CASSLLSGGSTDTQYF
NA,TRBV27,TRBJ2-5,TGTGCCAGCAGGCCCTACAACACTATCCAAGAGACCCAGTACTTC,CASRPYNTIQETQYF
NA,TRBV2,TRBJ1-5,TGTGCCAGCAGTGGAACCGGTGGGGCAGGGGCTCAGCCCCAGCATTTT,CASSGTGGAGAQPQHF
NA,TRBV7-9,TRBJ2-1,TGTGCCCTTGGGGAGAGCTCCTACAATGAGCAGTTCTTC,CALGESSYNEQFF
TRBD1,TRBV19,TRBJ1-1,TGTGCCAGTAGTATAGGGGTCTGGGACAGGGATCTTATGAACACTGAAGCTTTCTTT,CASSIGVWDRDLMNTEAFF
TRBD1,TRBV7-2,TRBJ1-6,TGTGCCAGCAGCATGATGGGACAGGGTGATTCACCCCTCCACTTT,CASSMMGQGDSPLHF
TRBD1,TRBV7-2,TRBJ2-7,TGTGCCAGCAGCTTAACGACAGGGGTCGCCTACGAGCAGTACTTC,CASSLTTGVAYEQYF
NA,TRBV2,TRBJ1-6,TGTGCCAGCAGTGGATTAGGGGGCTATAATTCACCCCTCCACTTT,CASSGLGGYNSPLHF
NA,TRBV7-9,TRBJ2-5,TGTGCCAGCAGCCCCCGGGTAGCTCAAGAGACCCAGTACTTC,CASSPRVAQETQYF
TRBD1,TRBV7-3,TRBJ1-1,TGTGCCAGCAGCCGAACAGGGGCCACTGAAGCTTTCTTT,CASSRTGATEAFF
NA,TRBV29-1,TRBJ1-3,TGCAGCGTAACGGGACAAAGCTCTGGAAACACCATATATTTT,CSVTGQSSGNTIYF
TRBD1,TRBV19,TRBJ1-2,TGTGCCAGTACCTCCCCGGGACAGCGTAACTATGGCTACACCTTC,CASTSPGQRNYGYTF
NA,TRBV5-1,TRBJ2-7,TGCGCCAGCAGCTTGCCGTCCTACGAGCAGTACTTC,CASSLPSYEQYF
NA,TRBV7-2,TRBJ2-7,TGTGCCAGCAGATTACGCTACGAGCAGTACTTC,CASRLRYEQYF
NA,TRBV11-2,TRBJ2-7,TGTGCCAGCAGCTTAGACGGTGGCTTCTTGCGGAACTCCTACGAGCAGTACTTC,CASSLDGGFLRNSYEQYF
TRBD2,TRBV6-1,TRBJ2-1,TGTGCCAGCAGTGAAGGGGAACTAGCGGTACAAGGGGGTGAGCAGTTCTTC,CASSEGELAVQGGEQFF
TRBD2,TRBV6-4,TRBJ2-3,TGTGCCAGCAGTGACTCCCAGCGGGGGGGCCCAGATACGCAGTATTTT,CASSDSQRGGPDTQYF
NA,TRBV9,TRBJ2-5,TGTGCCAGCAGCGGCGCAAACAGGGAAGAGACCCAGTACTTC,CASSGANREETQYF
NA,TRBV10-3,TRBJ1-2,TGTGCCATCAGTGAGTCGCAGGGCTCAAAGAACTATGGCTACACCTTC,CAISESQGSKNYGYTF